The next 8 T cell receptor beta chains were all read from a single sample in a study of beta chain features in type 1 diabetes. Expressed TCRB transcripts were sequenced, since all the RNA that had been isolated was reverse transcribed. TCRdb's table, derived via immunoSEQ multiplex PCR, lists solely in-frame clones and lacks some. The sample carries under 250,000 clones, about 15% recorded once. Notes on the study in general: Shortening that was moderate but significant affected the TCRB CDR3s of Type 1 diabetes patients in all four CD4+ subsets.

Their cognate antigens are unknown. The source material was naive CD4+ T cells from blood. Receptors were obtained from a man younger than 45 with type 1 diabetes.

This chain connects TRBV7-8 to TRBJ2-7; D is possibly TRBD1 (6 bases). The germline V gene encodes CDR1 SGHVS and CDR2 FQNEAQ. The CDR3 runs to 15 residues. The V end lost 3 bases, the J end lost 1 base, and 13 bases lay between the germline ends. The CDR3 loop is CASSLGPGASYEQYF. Here the CDR3 DNA reads TGTGCCAGCAGCTTGGGGCCAGGGGCGTCCTACGAGCAGTACTTC.

This clone was counted between two and nine times. The V call is TRBV19, the J call TRBJ1-2; maybe TRBD1 (5 bases). V was trimmed by 7 bases and J by 5 bases, leaving 14 bases between them. Germline V gene lookup returns CDR1 LNHDA and CDR2 SQIVND (reference sequence). The CDR3 contains 13 residues. CDR3 sequence reads: CASITQGGYGYTF. The DNA of the CDR3 is TGTGCCAGTATCACCCAGGGCGGTTATGGCTACACCTTC. Together with reference TRBV19 and TRBJ1-2, the CDR3 gives the full variable domain: DGGITQSPKYLFRKEGQNVTLSCEQNLNHDAMYWYRQDPGQGLRLIYYSQIVNDFQKGDIAEGYSVSREKKESFPLTVTSAQKNPTAFYLCASITQGGYGYTFGSGTRLTVV.

This clone was counted a few times. V gene TRBV30 combines with J gene TRBJ2-7; the D is unclear. This CDR3 is built from 12 residues. V lost 3 bases and J lost 3, with 9 bases in between. The germline gives CDR1 GTSNPN, CDR2 SVGIG (reference sequence). The DNA for the CDR3 is TGTGCCTGGAGCCCCGTGAGCTACGAGCAGTACTTC. It encodes CAWSPVSYEQYF.

This chain connects TRBV14 to TRBJ1-5; no clear D. The V gene's germline CDR1 is SGHDN and CDR2 FVKESK. This CDR3 is built from 13 residues. The V end was cut by 1 base, the J end by 6 bases, with 7 bases between. As DNA, the CDR3 is TGTGCCAGCAGCCAAGGTGAGAGTCAGCCCCAGCATTTT. Amino acid sequence: CASSQGESQPQHF. Based on the CDR3 plus reference TRBV14 and TRBJ1-5, the full variable domain is EAGVTQFPSHSVIEKGQTVTLRCDPISGHDNLYWYRRVMGKEIKFLLHFVKESKQDESGMPNNRFLAERTGGTYSTLKVQPAELEDSGVYFCASSQGESQPQHFGDGTRLSIL.

This clone was recorded once. The rearrangement links TRBV5-4 to TRBJ2-5, with 8 positions matching TRBD1. The CDR3 runs 14 residues. From germline, CDR1 is SGHNT and CDR2 YYREEE (reference sequence). The ends lost 4 bases at V and 5 bases at J; junction bases unmatched: 7. CDR3: CASSQTGAGETQYF. As DNA, the CDR3 is TGTGCCAGCAGCCAGACAGGGGCGGGGGAGACCCAGTACTTC.

The chain has TRBV4-1 and TRBJ2-5, with unresolved D. The CDR3 is made up of 13 amino acids. Germline CDR1 is MGHRA and CDR2 is YSYEKL. Trimming stripped 1 base from V and 4 bases from J, with 7 bases between. The CDR3 here is CASSQGPLETQYF. The CDR3 bases are TGCGCCAGCAGCCAAGGGCCCTTAGAGACCCAGTACTTC.

This clone was seen a handful of times. The gene calls are TRBV14 and TRBJ2-3; TRBD2 agrees at 13 bases. Germline-derived CDR1 and CDR2 are SGHDN and FVKESK. Germline trimming cut 5 bases from V and 4 bases from J; bases unmatched to any gene: 6. The CDR3 length is 16 residues. DNA of the CDR3: TGTGCCAGCAGCACACTAGCGGGAGGGCCCTCAGATACGCAGTATTTT. Translated: CASSTLAGGPSDTQYF.

The V call is TRBV18, the J call TRBJ1-2; unclear D gene. V was clipped by 5 bases and J by 2 bases, with 9 bases between them. Germline V lookup: CDR1 KGHSH, CDR2 LQKENI. CDR3 length: 13 residues. The CDR3 is CASSAPENYGYTF. The CDR3 DNA reads as TGTGCCAGCTCAGCCCCGGAGAACTATGGCTACACCTTC.